This TCR beta chain appears in the sequencing data of a study of a mutant IDH1 vaccine in newly diagnosed glioma. At the level of the study: The earlier regimen, radiotherapy, temozolomide, or both, was most often both.

The assay was immunoSEQ multiplex PCR, and TCRdb's table has in-frame clones only and misses some. The sample lists tens of thousands of clones; around 80% were seen once. Stated time point: week 35, safety follow-up. Doses consisted of 300 ug of mutant IDH1 20-mer peptide each, paired with topical imiquimod. Worth noting for this clone: What it binds is not known.

The V end lost 3 bases, the J end lost 5 bases, and 17 bases lay between the germline ends. CDR1 and CDR2 from the germline V gene are ENHRY and SYGVKD. The CDR3 covers 15 residues. V and J are TRBV10-3 and TRBJ2-7; tentative D call: TRBD2 (5 bases). Here the sequenced sample was PBMCs, taken from a glioma patient whose treatment included an IDH1 peptide vaccine. The receptor was derived from a man between 25 and 39 years old with glioma. The CDR3 DNA is TGTGCCATCAGTGACCGCATGCAGGACTTTCACGAGCAGTACTTC. It is translated as CAISDRMQDFHEQYF.